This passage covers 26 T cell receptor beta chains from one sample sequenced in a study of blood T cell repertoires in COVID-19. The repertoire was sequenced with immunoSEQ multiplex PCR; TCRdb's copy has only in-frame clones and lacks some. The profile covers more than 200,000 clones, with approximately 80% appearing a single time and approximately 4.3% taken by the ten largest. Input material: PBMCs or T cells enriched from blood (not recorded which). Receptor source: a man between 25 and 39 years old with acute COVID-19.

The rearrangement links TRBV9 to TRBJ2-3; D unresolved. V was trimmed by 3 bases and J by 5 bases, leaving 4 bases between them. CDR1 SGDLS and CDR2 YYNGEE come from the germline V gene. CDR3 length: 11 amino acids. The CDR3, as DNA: TGTGCCAGCAGCGCCCTAGATACGCAGTATTTT. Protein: CASSALDTQYF.

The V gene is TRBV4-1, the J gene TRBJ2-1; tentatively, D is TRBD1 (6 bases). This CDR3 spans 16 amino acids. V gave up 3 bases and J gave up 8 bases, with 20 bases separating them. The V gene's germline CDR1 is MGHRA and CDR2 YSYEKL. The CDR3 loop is CASSHHFNREMDEQFF. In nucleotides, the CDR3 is TGCGCCAGCAGCCATCATTTCAACAGGGAAATGGATGAGCAGTTCTTC.

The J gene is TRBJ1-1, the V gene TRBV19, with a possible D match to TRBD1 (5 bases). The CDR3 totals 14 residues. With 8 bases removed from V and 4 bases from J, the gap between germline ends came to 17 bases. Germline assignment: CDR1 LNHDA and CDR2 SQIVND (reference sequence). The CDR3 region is CASRPQGGGTEAFF. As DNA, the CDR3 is TGTGCCAGTCGCCCTCAGGGAGGCGGCACTGAAGCTTTCTTT.

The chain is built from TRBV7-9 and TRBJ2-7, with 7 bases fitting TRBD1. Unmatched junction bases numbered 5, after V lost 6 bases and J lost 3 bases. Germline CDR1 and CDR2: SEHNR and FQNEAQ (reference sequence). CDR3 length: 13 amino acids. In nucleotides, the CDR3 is TGTGCCAGCAGTAGACAGGGCAGCTACGAGCAGTACTTC. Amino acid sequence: CASSRQGSYEQYF.

CDR3 bases: TGTGCCAGCAGAAGTTTCGGACAGGGTGATCAGCCCCAGCATTTT. Its protein product is CASRSFGQGDQPQHF. The chain couples TRBV6-5 to TRBJ1-5; 8 nucleotides align to TRBD1. The length of the CDR3 is 15 residues. The germline CDR1 and CDR2 sequences are MNHEY and SVGAGI. V shed 6 bases, J shed 5 bases, and the junction held 9 bases outside the gene matches.

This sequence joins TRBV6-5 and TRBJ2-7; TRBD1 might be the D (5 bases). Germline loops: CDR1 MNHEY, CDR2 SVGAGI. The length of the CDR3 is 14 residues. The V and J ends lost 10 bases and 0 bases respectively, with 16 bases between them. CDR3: CATRPGQSSYEQYF. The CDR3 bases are TGTGCCACCCGGCCAGGGCAGAGCTCCTACGAGCAGTACTTC.

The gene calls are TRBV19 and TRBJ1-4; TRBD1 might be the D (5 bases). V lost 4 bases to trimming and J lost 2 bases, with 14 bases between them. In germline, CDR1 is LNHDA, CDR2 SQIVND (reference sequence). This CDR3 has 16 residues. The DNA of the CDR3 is TGTGCCAGTAGTAGCCAGTACGGGGGGACTAATGAAAAACTGTTTTTT. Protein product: CASSSQYGGTNEKLFF. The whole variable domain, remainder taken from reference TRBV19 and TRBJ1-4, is DGGITQSPKYLFRKEGQNVTLSCEQNLNHDAMYWYRQDPGQGLRLIYYSQIVNDFQKGDIAEGYSVSREKKESFPLTVTSAQKNPTAFYLCASSSQYGGTNEKLFFGSGTQLSVL.

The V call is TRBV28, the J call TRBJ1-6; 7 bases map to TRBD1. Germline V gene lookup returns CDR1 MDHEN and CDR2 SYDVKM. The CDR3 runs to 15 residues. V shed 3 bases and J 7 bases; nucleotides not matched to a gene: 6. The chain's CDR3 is CASSLGQGGNSPLHF. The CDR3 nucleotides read TGTGCCAGCAGTTTGGGGCAGGGGGGAAATTCACCCCTCCACTTT.

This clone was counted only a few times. In nucleotides, the CDR3 is TGCGCCAGCAGCCAAAACAGCGGCGAGCAGTACTTC. Protein: CASSQNSGEQYF. The J gene is TRBJ2-7, the V gene TRBV4-1, with D tentatively TRBD2 (5 bases). Germline assignment: CDR1 MGHRA and CDR2 YSYEKL. V was clipped by 2 bases and J by 6 bases, with 8 bases between them. The CDR3 contains 12 residues.

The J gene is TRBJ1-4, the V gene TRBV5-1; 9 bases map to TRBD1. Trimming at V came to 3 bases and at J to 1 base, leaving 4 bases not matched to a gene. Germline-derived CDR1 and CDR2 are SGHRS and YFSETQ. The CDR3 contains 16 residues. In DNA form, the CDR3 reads TGCGCCAGCAGCTCAGGACAGGGGAGAACTAATGAAAAACTGTTTTTT. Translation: CASSSGQGRTNEKLFF.

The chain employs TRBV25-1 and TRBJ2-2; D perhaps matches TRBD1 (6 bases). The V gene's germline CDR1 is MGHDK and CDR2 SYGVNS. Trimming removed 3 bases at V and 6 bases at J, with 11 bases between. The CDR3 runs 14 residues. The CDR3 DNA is TGTGCCAGCAGTGACGACAAGGGGGCCGGGGAGCTGTTTTTT. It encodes CASSDDKGAGELFF.

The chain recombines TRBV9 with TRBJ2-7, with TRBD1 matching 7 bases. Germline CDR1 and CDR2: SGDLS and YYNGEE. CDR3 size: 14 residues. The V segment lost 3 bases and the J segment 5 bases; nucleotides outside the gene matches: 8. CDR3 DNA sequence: TGTGCCAGCAGCGATAGGGACAGAGAGCACGAGCAGTACTTC. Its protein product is CASSDRDREHEQYF.

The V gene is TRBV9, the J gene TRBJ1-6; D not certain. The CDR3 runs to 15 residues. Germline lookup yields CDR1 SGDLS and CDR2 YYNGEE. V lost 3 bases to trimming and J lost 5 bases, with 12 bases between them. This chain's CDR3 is CASSARHSDNSPLHF. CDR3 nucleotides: TGTGCCAGCAGCGCCCGACATAGCGATAATTCACCCCTCCACTTT.

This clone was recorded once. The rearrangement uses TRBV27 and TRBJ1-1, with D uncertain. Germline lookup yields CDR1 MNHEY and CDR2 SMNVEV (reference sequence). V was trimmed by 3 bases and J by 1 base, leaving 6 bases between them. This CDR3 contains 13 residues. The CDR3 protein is CASSFYKNTEAFF. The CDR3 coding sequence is TGTGCCAGCAGTTTTTACAAGAACACTGAAGCTTTCTTT.

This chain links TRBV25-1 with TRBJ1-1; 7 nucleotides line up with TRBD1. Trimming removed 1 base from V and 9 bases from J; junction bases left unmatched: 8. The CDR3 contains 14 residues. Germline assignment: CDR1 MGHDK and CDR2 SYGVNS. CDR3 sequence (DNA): TGTGCCAGCAGTGAATTCGACAGGGTTTATCAAGCTTTCTTT. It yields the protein CASSEFDRVYQAFF.

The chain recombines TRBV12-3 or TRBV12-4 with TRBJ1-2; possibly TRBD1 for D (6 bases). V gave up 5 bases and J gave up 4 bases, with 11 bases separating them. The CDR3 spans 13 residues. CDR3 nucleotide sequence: TGTGCCAGCAGTGGGGGCAGAGTCTATGGCTACACCTTC. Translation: CASSGGRVYGYTF.

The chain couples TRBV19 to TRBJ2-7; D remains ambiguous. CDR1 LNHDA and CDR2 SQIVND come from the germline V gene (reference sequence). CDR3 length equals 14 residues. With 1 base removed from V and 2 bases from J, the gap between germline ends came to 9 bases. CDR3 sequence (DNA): TGTGCCAGTAGTATAGGGTACAGTCCCTACGAGCAGTACTTC. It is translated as CASSIGYSPYEQYF.

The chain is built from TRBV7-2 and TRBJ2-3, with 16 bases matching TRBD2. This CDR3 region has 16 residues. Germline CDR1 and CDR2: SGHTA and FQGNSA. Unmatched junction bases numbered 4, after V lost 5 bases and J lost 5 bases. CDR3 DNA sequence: TGTGCCAGCAGCGGGACTAGCGGGGGGGGGAAAGATACGCAGTATTTT. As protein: CASSGTSGGGKDTQYF.

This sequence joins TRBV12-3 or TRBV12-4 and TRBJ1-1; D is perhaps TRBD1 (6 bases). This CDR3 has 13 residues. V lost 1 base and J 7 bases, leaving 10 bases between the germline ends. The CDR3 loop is CASSLGTADEAFF. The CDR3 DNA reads TGTGCCAGCAGTTTAGGGACAGCGGATGAAGCTTTCTTT.

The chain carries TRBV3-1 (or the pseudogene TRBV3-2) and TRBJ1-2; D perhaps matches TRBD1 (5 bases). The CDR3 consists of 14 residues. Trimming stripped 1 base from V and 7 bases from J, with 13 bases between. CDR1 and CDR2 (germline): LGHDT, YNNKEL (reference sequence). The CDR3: CASSQGGSGGGYTF. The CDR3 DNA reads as TGTGCCAGCAGCCAAGGGGGCTCCGGCGGTGGCTACACCTTC.

CDR3 residues: CASSPPSGEYGYTF. The CDR3, as DNA: TGTGCCAGCAGCCCCCCGTCAGGCGAGTATGGCTACACCTTC. V usage is TRBV9 and J usage is TRBJ1-2, with D hard to call. The CDR3 consists of 14 residues. Between the trimmed V and J ends, which lost 4 bases and 5 bases, there was a span of 15 bases. The germline V gene encodes CDR1 SGDLS and CDR2 YYNGEE.

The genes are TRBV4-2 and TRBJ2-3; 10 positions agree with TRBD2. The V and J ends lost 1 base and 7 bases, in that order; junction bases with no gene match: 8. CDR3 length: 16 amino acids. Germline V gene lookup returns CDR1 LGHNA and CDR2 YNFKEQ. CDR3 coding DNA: TGTGCCAGCAGCCAAGCTGAGCGGGGGGGCGGGTATACGCAGTATTTT. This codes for CASSQAERGGGYTQYF.

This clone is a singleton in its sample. The CDR3 DNA sequence: TGTGCCAGCAGCGCTGGGACAGGGGCTAGGGGGGAGCAGTTCTTC. As protein: CASSAGTGARGEQFF. The chain has TRBV5-5 and TRBJ2-1; 10 positions match TRBD1. The V gene's germline CDR1 is SGHKS and CDR2 YYEKEE (reference sequence). This CDR3 comprises 15 residues. The V gene end was trimmed by 4 bases and the J gene end by 10 bases; junction bases not matched to a gene: 11.

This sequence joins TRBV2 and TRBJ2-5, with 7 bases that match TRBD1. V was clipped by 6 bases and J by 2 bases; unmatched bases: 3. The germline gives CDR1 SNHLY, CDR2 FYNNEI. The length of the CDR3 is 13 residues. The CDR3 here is CASRRGQQETQYF. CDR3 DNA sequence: TGTGCCAGCAGGAGGGGACAGCAAGAGACCCAGTACTTC. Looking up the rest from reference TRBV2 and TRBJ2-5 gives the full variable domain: EPEVTQTPSHQVTQMGQEVILRCVPISNHLYFYWYRQILGQKVEFLVSFYNNEISEKSEIFDDQFSVERPDGSNFTLKIRSTKLEDSAMYFCASRRGQQETQYFGPGTRLLVL.

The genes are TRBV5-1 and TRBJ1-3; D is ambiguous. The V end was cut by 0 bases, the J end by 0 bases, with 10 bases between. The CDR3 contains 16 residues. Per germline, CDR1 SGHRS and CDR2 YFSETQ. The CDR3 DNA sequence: TGCGCCAGCAGCTTGGGCGACATTAGCTCTGGAAACACCATATATTTT. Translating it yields CASSLGDISSGNTIYF.

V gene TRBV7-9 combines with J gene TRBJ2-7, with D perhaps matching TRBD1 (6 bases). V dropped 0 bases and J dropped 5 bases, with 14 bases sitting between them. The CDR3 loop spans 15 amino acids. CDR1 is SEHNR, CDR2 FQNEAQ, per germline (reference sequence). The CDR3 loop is CASSLAEWGLDEQYF. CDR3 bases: TGTGCCAGCAGCTTAGCGGAGTGGGGGCTCGACGAGCAGTACTTC.